This TCR beta chain came from a study of CD8 T cells in ankylosing spondylitis. In its sample, this clonotype was seen a few times. Its specificity is unknown. Whole-study findings and limits: Significant enrichment of disease-linked clones was reported in matched ankylosing spondylitis synovial fluid. Some motif variants had been reported before (in reactive arthritis synovial fluid and blood).

Making use of molecular barcodes, quantitative 5'-RACE generated TCR beta libraries. Each CDR3 protein gets one entry after TCRdb re-called the 5' RACE reads with MiXCR. The sample contains about 310,000 distinct CDR3 sequences, more than 20% of which appear only once. The receptor was derived from a female donor with ankylosing spondylitis or in good health (not recorded which). The sequenced material came from blood, either unsorted or a sorted T cell fraction (not recorded which).

CDR3 residues: CASSYRDIDNEQFF. Written as DNA, the CDR3 is TGTGCCAGCAGTTACCGGGACATCGACAATGAGCAGTTCTTC. V usage is TRBV6-5 and J usage is TRBJ2-1; TRBD1 is a possible D gene (6 bases). The germline gives CDR1 MNHEY, CDR2 SVGAGI. CDR3 length equals 14 residues. V lost 2 bases and J lost 5, with 10 bases in between.